This passage covers 7 T cell receptor beta chains from one sample sequenced in a study of T cell responses to AZD1222 COVID-19 vaccine. TCRdb keeps only in-frame clones here, not all; method: immunoSEQ multiplex PCR. The sample holds more than 120,000 clones, approximately 88% seen once. The material was peripheral blood, obtained 28 days after the second dose of the MenACWY control vaccine. These TCRs come from an adult who received the MenACWY meningococcal vaccine as a control.

There are a few counts of this clone. This chain links TRBV4-3 with TRBJ2-2, with D possibly being TRBD2 (6 bases). The CDR3 consists of 14 residues. Germline values: CDR1 LGHNA, CDR2 YSLEER. Trimming pared 1 base from V and 7 bases from J, leaving 10 bases between. CDR3 amino acids: CASSQVRAGGELFF. The CDR3 coding sequence is TGCGCCAGCAGCCAAGTCCGAGCGGGCGGGGAGCTGTTTTTT.

The rearrangement joins TRBV5-6 to TRBJ1-1; possible D gene TRBD1, 5 bases. The V end was cut by 4 bases, the J end by 8 bases, with 12 bases between. This CDR3 contains 12 residues. In germline, CDR1 is SGHDT, CDR2 YYEEEE. The CDR3 loop reads CASSKWTTEAFF. The CDR3 DNA reads as TGTGCCAGCAGCAAATGGACAACCGAAGCTTTCTTT.

The chain links TRBV6-5 to TRBJ2-7, with 9 positions matching TRBD2. J gave up 1 base and V 0 bases, and 4 bases lay outside the gene matches. CDR1 MNHEY and CDR2 SVGAGI come from the germline V gene. CDR3 length: 16 residues. The CDR3 region is CASSYSIAGDSYEQYF. For the CDR3, the DNA is TGTGCCAGCAGTTACTCGATAGCGGGGGATTCCTACGAGCAGTACTTC.

The rearrangement joins TRBV27 to TRBJ1-4, with 7 nucleotides matching TRBD1. The length of the CDR3 is 14 residues. J was trimmed by 8 bases and V by 4 bases; bases with no gene match: 7. The germline V gene has CDR1 MNHEY and CDR2 SMNVEV (reference sequence). The CDR3 DNA is TGTGCCAGCAGTTCGGGGACAGTAGGGGAAAAACTGTTTTTT. It specifies CASSSGTVGEKLFF.

This chain connects TRBV7-2 to TRBJ2-7, with D perhaps being TRBD1 or TRBD2 (5 bases each). Germline V gene sequence: CDR1 SGHTA, CDR2 FQGNSA. The CDR3 runs to 13 residues. Trimming removed 1 base at V and 7 bases at J, with 11 bases between. This CDR3 is CASSLDGTGEQYF. The DNA of the CDR3 is TGTGCCAGCAGCTTAGATGGGACGGGGGAGCAGTACTTC. Full variable domain (missing parts from reference TRBV7-2 and TRBJ2-7): GAGVSQSPSNKVTEKGKDVELRCDPISGHTALYWYRQSLGQGLEFLIYFQGNSAPDKSGLPSDRFSAERTGGSVSTLTIQRTQQEDSAVYLCASSLDGTGEQYFGPGTRLTVT.

Worth noting for this clone: The same CDR3 is also encoded by other DNA sequences in this sample. J is TRBJ2-7 and V is TRBV4-1; TRBD2 aligns across 14 bases. This CDR3 contains 15 residues. V was pared by 6 bases and J by 3 bases, with 4 bases of the junction left unmatched. Germline V gene sequence: CDR1 MGHRA, CDR2 YSYEKL. The CDR3 loop reads CASSRGTSGSYEQYF. CDR3 DNA sequence: TGCGCCAGCAGTCGCGGGACTAGCGGGAGCTACGAGCAGTACTTC.

The chain joins TRBV21-1 to TRBJ2-7; TRBD2 reflects the table's D call only, with no check against the DNA. TRBV21-1 is a pseudogene. The CDR3 has 18 residues. This CDR3 is CASSLTRNERERQYEQYF. In DNA, the CDR3 is TGTGCCAGCAGCTTAACCCGTAATGAGCGGGAGCGCCAGTACGAGCAGTACTTC.